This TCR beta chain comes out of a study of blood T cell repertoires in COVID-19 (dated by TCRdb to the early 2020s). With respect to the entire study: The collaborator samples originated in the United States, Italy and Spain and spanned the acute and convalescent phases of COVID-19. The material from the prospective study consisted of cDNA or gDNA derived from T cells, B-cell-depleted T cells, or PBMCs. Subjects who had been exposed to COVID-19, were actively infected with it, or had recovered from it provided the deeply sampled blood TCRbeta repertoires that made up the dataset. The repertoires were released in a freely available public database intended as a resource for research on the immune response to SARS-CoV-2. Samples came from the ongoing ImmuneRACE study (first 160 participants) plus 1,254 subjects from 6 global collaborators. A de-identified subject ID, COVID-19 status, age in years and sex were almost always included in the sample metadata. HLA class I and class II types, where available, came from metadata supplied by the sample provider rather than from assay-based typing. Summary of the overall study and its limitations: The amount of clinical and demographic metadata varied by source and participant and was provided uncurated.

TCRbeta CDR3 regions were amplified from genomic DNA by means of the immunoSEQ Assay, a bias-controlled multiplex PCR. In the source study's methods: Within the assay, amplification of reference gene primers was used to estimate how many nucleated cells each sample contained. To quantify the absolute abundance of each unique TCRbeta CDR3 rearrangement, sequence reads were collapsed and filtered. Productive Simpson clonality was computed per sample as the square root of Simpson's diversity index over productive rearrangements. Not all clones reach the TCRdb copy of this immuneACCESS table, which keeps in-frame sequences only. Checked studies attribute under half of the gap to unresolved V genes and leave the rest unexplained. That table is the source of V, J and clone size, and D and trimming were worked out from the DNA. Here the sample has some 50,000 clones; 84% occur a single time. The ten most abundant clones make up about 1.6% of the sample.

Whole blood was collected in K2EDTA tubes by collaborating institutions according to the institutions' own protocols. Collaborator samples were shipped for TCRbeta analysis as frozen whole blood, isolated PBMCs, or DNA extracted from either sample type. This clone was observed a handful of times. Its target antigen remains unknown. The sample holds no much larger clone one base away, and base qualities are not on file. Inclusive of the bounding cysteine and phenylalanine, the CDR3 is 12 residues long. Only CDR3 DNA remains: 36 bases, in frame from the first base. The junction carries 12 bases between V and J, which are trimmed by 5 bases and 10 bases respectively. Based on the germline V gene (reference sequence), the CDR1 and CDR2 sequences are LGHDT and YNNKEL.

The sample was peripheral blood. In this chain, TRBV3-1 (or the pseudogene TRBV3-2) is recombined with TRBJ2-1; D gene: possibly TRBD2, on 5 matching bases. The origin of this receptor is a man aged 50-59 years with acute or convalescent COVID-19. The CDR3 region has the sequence CASSSRGREQFF. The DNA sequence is TGTGCCAGCAGCTCAAGAGGGCGGGAGCAGTTCTTC.